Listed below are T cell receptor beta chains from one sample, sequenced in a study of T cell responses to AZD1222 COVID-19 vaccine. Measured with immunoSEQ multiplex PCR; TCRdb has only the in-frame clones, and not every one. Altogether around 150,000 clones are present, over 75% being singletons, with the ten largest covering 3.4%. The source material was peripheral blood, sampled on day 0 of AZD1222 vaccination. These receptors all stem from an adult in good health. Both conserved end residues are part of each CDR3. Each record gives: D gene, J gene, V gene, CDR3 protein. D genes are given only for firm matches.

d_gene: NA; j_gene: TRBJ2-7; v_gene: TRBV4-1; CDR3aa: CASSDFRHEQYF
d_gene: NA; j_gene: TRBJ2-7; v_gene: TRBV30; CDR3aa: CAAGASSYEQYF
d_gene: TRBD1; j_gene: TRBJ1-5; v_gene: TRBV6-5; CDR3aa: CASKNDRAEGQPQHF
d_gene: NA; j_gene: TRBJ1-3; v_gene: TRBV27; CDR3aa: CASISLGQNSGNTIYF
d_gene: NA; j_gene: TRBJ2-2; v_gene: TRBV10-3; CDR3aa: CAISESQSTGELFF
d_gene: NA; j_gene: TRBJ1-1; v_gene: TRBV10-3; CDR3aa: CATQGGGNTEAFF
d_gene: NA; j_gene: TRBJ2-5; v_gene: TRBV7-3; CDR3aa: CASSPIRGETQYF
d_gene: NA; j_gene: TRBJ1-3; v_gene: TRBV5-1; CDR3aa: CASSSPCRLVNTIYF
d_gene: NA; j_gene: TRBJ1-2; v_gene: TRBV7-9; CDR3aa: CASRMGGAESGYTF
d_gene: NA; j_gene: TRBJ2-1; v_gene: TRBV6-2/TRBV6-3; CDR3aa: CASSPLNEQFF
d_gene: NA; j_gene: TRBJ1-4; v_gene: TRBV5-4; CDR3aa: CASSRDGFNEKLFF
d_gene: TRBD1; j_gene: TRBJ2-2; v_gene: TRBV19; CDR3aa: CASGQGAGELFF
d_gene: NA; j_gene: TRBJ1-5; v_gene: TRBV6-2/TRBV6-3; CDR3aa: CASSPGLSNQPQHF
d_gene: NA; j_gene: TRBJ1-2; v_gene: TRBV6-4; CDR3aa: CASSVEASYGYTF
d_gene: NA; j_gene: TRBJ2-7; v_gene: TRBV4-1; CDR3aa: CASSQERGTYEQYF
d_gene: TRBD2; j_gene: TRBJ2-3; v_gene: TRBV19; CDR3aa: CASSRSGRAQGDTQYF
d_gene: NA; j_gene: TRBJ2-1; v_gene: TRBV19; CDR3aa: CASSTYRVREQFF
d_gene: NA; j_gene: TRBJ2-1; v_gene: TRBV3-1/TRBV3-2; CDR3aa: CASSQLGSSYNEQFF
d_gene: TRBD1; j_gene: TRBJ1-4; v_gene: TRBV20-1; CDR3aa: CSASGQGGFSGEKLFF
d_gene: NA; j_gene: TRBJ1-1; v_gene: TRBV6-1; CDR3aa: CASSERSLGAFF
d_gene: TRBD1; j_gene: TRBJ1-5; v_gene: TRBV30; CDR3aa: CAWSVRDRGSQPQHF
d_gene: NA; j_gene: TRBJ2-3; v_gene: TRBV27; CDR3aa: CASSGWTVSDTQYF
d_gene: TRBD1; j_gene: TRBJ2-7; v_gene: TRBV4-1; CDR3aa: CASSQARKTGGGYEQYF
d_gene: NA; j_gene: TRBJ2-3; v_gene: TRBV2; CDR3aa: CASRVEKRYF
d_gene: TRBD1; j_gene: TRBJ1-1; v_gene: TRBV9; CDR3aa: CASSPRTGGNTEAFF
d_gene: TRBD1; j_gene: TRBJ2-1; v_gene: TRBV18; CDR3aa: CASSPPTGNFYNEQFF
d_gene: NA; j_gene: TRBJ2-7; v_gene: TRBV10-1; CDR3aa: CASSESTHFQGYEQYF
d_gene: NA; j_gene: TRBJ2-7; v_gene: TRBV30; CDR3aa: CAWSSGGIYEQYF
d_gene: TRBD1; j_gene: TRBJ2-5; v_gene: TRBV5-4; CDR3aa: CASSTGQEETQYF
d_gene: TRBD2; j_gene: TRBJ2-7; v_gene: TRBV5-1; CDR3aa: CASSLASSGDPYEQYF
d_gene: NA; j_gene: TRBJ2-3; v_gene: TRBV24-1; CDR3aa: CATSDLGGSTDTQYF
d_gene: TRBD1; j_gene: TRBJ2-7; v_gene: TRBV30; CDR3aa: CAVSTGDEQYF
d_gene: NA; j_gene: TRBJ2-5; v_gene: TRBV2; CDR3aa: CASSFPAGRQETQYF
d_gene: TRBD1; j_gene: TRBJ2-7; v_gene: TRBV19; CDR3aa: CASGKWTGVSNEQYF
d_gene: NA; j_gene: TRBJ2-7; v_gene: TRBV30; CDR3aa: CAWRSGTYEQYF
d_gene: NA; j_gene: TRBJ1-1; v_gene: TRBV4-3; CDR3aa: CASSPRAGAPEAFF
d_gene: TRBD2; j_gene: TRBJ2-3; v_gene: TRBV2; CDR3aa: CASSTHSGGATDTQYF
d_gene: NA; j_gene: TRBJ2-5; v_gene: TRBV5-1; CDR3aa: CASSPGLQETQYF
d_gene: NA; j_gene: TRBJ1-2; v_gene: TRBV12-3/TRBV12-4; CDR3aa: CASSATNYGYTF
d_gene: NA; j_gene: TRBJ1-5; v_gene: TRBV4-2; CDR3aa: CASSCPGIHSNQPQHF
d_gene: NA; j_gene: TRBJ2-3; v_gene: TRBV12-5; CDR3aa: CASGLSQGNTQYF
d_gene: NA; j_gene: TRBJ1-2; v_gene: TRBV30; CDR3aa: CAWSAGQTYYGYTF
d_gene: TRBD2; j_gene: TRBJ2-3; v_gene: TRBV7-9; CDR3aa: CASSSYRTSGGDTQYF
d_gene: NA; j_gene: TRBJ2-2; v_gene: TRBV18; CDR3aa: CASSPIGSGELFF
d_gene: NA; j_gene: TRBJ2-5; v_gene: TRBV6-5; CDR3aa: CASSYLGQETQYF